This T cell receptor beta chain was sequenced during a study of blood T cell repertoires in COVID-19. Looking at the study overall: In each case, the material was cDNA or gDNA derived from T cells, B-cell-depleted T cells, or PBMCs.

With V trimmed by 7 bases and J by 2 bases, 7 bases remained unmatched. CDR1 and CDR2 (germline): SNHLY, FYNNEI. CDR3 length equals 15 residues. Per the study methods: Amplification of reference gene primers was used by the study to estimate nucleated cell counts. Clones were read by immunoSEQ multiplex PCR, and TCRdb kept only the in-frame ones, dropping some. From that table come the V and J calls and clone size; the DNA was used to work out D and trimming. The sample has 200,000 to 250,000 clones; around four fifths are singletons. The specimen sequenced was peripheral blood. This rearrangement joins TRBV2 to TRBJ2-3, with 9 bases fitting TRBD2. The TCR was taken from an elderly woman with active or convalescent COVID-19. CDR3 amino acids: CASNGAGGITDTQYF. CDR3 DNA sequence: TGTGCCAGCAATGGGGCGGGGGGGATCACAGATACGCAGTATTTT.